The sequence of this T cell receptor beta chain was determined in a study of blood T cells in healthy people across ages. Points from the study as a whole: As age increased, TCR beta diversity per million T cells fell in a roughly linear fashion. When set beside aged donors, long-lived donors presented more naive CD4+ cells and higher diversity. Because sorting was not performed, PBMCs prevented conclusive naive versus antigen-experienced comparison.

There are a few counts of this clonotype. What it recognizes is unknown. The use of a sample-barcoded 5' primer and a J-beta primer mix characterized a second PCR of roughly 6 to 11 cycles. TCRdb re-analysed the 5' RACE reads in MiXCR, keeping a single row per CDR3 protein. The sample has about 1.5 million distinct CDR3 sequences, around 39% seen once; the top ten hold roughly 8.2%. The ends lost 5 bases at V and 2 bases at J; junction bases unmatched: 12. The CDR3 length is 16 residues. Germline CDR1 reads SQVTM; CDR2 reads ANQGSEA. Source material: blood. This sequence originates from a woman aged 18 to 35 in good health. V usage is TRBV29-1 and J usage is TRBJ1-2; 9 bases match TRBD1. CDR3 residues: CSVPAPGQGSNYGYTF. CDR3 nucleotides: TGCAGCGTTCCGGCTCCGGGACAGGGTTCAAACTATGGCTACACCTTC.